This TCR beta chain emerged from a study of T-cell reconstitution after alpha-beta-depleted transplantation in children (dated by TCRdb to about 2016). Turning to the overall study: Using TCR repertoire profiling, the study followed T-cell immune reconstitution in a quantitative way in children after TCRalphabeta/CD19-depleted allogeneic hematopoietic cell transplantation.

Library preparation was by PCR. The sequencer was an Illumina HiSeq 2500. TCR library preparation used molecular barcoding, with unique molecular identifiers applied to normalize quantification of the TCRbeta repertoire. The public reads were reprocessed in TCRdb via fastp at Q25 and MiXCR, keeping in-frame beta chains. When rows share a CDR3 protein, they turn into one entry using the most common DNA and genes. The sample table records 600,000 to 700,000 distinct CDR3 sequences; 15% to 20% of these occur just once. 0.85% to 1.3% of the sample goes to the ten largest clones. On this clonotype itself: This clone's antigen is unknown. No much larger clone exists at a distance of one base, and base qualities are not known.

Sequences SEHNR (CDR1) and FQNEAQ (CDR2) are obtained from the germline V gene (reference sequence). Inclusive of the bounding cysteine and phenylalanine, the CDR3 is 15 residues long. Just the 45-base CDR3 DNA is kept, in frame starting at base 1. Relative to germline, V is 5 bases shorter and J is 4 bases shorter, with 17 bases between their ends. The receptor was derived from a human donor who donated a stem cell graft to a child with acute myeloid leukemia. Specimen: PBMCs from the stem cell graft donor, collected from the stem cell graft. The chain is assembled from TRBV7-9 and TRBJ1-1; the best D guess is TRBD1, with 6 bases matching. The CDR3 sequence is CASSAQGSSSTEAFF. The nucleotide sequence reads TGTGCCAGCAGCGCGCAGGGGTCTTCCAGCACTGAAGCTTTCTTT.